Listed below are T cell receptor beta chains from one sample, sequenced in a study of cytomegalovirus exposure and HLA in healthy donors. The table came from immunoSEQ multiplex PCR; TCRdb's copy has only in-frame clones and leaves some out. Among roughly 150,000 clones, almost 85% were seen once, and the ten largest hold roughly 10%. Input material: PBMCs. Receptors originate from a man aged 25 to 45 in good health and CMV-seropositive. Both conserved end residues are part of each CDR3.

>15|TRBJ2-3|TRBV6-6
CASSRLAGPTDTQYF
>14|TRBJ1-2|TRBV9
CASSVGEGNYGYTF
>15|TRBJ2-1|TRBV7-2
CASSLAPRRDNEQFF
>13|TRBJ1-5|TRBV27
CASSLSGREPQHF
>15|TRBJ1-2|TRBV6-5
CASSYGQGIDYGYTF
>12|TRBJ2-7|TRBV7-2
CASSYDSYEQYF
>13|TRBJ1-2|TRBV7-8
CASSPRQAGGYTF
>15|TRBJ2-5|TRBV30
CAWSRLAGGTETQYF
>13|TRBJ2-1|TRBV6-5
CASRGPSYNEQFF
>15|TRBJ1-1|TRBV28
CAGGRRTGGNTEAFF
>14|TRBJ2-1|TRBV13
CASSSRLGAGEQFF
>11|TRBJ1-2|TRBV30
CAREVGGDRTF
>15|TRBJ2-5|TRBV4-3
CASSQVPSGQETQYF
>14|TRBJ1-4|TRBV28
CASSLRDRSEKLFF
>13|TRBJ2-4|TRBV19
CASTETNKNIQYF
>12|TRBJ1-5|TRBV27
CASSPTNQPQHF
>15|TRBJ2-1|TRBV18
CASSPARGGRGEQFF
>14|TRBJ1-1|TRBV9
CASSPQGRGTEAFF
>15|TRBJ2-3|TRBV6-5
CASRFVPVGRGPQYF
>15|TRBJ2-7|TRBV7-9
CASSSPGLAGLEQYF
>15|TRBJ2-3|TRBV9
CASSAGDTYTDTQYF
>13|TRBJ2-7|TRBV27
CASSPGASYEQYF
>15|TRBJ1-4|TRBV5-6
CASSPLGGADEKLFF
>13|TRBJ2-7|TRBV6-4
CASSSTGLSEQYF
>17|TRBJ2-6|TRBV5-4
CASSLNRGASGANVLTF
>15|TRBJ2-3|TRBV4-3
CASSQQGSSADTQYF
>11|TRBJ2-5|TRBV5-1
CAKAVQETQYF
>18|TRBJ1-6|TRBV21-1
CASSKADRGGFLHSPLHF
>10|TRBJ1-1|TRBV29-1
CSVADTEAFF
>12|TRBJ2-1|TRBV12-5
CASAMSGNEQFF
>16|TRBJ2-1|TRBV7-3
CASSSGLSSSYNEQFF
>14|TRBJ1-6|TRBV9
CASSAQGMHSPLHF
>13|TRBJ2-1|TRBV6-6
CASRPTSYNEQFF
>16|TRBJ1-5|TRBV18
CASSPPGDRGNQPQHF
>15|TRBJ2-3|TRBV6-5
CASSYGGGSTDTQYF
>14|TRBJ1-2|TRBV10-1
CASSNSRDLGGYTF
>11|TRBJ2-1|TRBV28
CATLGSNEQFF
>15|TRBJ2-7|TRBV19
CASSNLRQGQYEQYF
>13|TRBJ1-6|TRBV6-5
CASSYAGNSPLHF
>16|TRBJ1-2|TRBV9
CASSPGYRFINYGYTF
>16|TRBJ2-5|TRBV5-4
CASSQQGEGVGETQYF
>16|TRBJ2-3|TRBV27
CASRSFGHLSTDTQYF
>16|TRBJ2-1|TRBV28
CASSSKAGVSYNEQFF
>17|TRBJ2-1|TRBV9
CASSPRLAGMGYNEQFF
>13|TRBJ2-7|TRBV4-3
CVSSQDKGFEQYF
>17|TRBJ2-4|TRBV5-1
CASSWWAPGGAQNIQYF
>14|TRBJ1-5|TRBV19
CASRTVNSNQPQHF
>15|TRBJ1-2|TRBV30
CAWGQGAQTNYGYTF